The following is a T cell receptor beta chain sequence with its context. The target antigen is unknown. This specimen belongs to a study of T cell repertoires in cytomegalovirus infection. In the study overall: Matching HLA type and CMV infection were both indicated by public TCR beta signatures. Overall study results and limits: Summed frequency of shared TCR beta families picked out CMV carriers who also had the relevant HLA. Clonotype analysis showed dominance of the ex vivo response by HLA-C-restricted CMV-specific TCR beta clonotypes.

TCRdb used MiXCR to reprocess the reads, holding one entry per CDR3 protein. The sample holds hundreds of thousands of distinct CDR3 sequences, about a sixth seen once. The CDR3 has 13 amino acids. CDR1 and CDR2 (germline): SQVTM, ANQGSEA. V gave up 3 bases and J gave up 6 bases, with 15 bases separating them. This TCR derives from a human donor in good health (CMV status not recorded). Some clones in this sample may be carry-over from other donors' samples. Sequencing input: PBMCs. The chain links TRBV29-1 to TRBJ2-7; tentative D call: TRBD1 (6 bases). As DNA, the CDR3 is TGCAGCGTTGATTCGTGGGGGCTCGGCGAGCAGTACTTC. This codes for CSVDSWGLGEQYF.